This TCR beta chain was captured by sequencing in a study of T cells expressing NK-cell markers. Broader study findings: These clonotypes additionally ranked first within the CD3+CD56-NKG2C+ fraction of several donors.

On this clonotype itself: No antigen is known for it.

For TCR beta, cDNA was produced by 5'RACE template switching with UMIs. TCRdb re-called the 5' RACE reads, yielding one record per CDR3 amino acid sequence without DNA. This table lists more than 120,000 distinct CDR3 sequences. The sequenced sample was blood T cells: a sorted CD56 or NKG2C T cell subset, CD4+ or CD8+ T cells, or bulk PBMC T cells (not recorded which). The TCR was taken from a man aged 18-30 years in good health.

The CDR3 protein is CASSSLQGLQHF. The chain has TRBV6-6 and TRBJ1-5; TCRdb indicates TRBD1, and absent DNA this call remains unverified. Germline V CDR1 and CDR2: MNHNY, SVGAGI (reference sequence). There are 12 residues in the CDR3.